Presented here are 17 T cell receptor beta chains from one specimen sequenced in a study of control samples from healthy donors and cancer patients (TCRdb year 2020). Library method: the immunoSEQ multiplex PCR assay. The source is immuneACCESS, and TCRdb retained only in-frame sequences with V and J called. Part of the clones is not carried over; for the studies checked, unresolved V genes explain less than half of this, and the remainder is unexplained. Within this sample are approximately 140,000 clones, with roughly 93% of them counted one time only. The ten largest make up more than 5% of the sample. Sequencing input: blood. Every receptor here comes from a man between 18 and 35 years old in good health.

The rearrangement uses TRBV5-6 and TRBJ1-4; D call uncertain. The CDR3 is 13 residues long. Germline V gene sequence: CDR1 SGHDT, CDR2 YYEEEE. V was shortened by 2 bases and J by 8 bases, with 10 bases between the two germline ends. The CDR3 DNA follows: TGTGCCAGCAGCTTCCTACAAAGAGAAAAACTGTTTTTT. Its translation: CASSFLQREKLFF.

V gene TRBV7-8 combines with J gene TRBJ2-5; D is perhaps TRBD1 (5 bases). Germline CDR1 SGHVS, CDR2 FQNEAQ. The CDR3 contains 14 residues. Trimming left V 1 base short and J 3 bases short, with 9 bases between. In DNA form, the CDR3 reads TGTGCCAGCAGCTTAGAATCCAGGGAAGAGACCCAGTACTTC. Translating it yields CASSLESREETQYF.

This rearrangement joins TRBV4-3 to TRBJ1-1; no firm D call. V lost 0 bases and J 3 bases, leaving 11 bases between the germline ends. The CDR3 is made up of 15 amino acids. Germline CDR1 is LGHNA and CDR2 is YSLEER. In DNA, the CDR3 is TGCGCCAGCAGCCAAGAACCCCGGGTATACACTGAAGCTTTCTTT. Residues: CASSQEPRVYTEAFF.

CDR3 nucleotides: TGTGCCAGCAGCGCCCAAGGGGGCGGGGGGAGTAGTTATTCACCCCTCCACTTT. Protein: CASSAQGGGGSSYSPLHF. The V gene is TRBV7-3, the J gene TRBJ1-6; 7 nucleotides line up with TRBD1. After removal of 5 bases from V and 8 bases from J, the junction contained 18 bases not matched to a gene. This CDR3 region has 18 residues. Germline V gives CDR1 SGHTA, CDR2 FQGTGA.

V gene TRBV19 combines with J gene TRBJ1-2; TRBD1 agrees at 8 bases. Germline lookup yields CDR1 LNHDA and CDR2 SQIVND (reference sequence). V shed 3 bases, J shed 4 bases, and the junction held 10 bases outside the gene matches. There are 16 residues in the CDR3. The CDR3 reads CASSIGQGRGSYGYTF. The CDR3 DNA reads as TGTGCCAGTAGTATCGGACAGGGACGGGGTAGCTATGGCTACACCTTC. The full variable domain, in which reference TRBV19 and TRBJ1-2 provide the parts outside the CDR3, is DGGITQSPKYLFRKEGQNVTLSCEQNLNHDAMYWYRQDPGQGLRLIYYSQIVNDFQKGDIAEGYSVSREKKESFPLTVTSAQKNPTAFYLCASSIGQGRGSYGYTFGSGTRLTVV.

The V call is TRBV4-3, the J call TRBJ1-2, with 7 bases lining up with TRBD1. The CDR3 has 15 amino acids. CDR1 LGHNA and CDR2 YSLEER come from the germline V gene. J gave up 4 bases and V 0 bases, and 5 bases lay outside the gene matches. The CDR3, as DNA: TGCGCCAGCAGCCAAGATTGGGACAGATTCTATGGCTACACCTTC. It encodes CASSQDWDRFYGYTF.

The chain couples TRBV5-6 to TRBJ1-2, with D tentatively TRBD1 (6 bases). Germline-derived CDR1 and CDR2 are SGHDT and YYEEEE. This CDR3 spans 14 amino acids. Trimming removed 1 base at V and 4 bases at J, with 11 bases between. CDR3 nucleotides: TGTGCCAGCAGCTTGTCCGGGACACCCTATGGCTACACCTTC. Its translation: CASSLSGTPYGYTF.

V and J are TRBV10-3 and TRBJ1-3, with D tentatively TRBD1 (5 bases). This CDR3 region has 13 residues. Germline V CDR1 and CDR2: ENHRY, SYGVKD. V lost 4 bases to trimming and J lost 4 bases, with 8 bases between them. The DNA of the CDR3 is TGTGCCATCAGTGCCCAGGGAGGAAACACCATATATTTT. Translated: CAISAQGGNTIYF.

This chain links TRBV5-8 with TRBJ1-2; 10 bases are a match to TRBD1. Germline V lookup: CDR1 SGHTS, CDR2 YDEGEE. The CDR3 is 14 residues long. V gave up 4 bases and J gave up 7 bases; unmatched junction bases: 7. The CDR3 region is CASSPLGQGSGYTF. The CDR3 nucleotides are TGTGCCAGCAGCCCGCTGGGACAGGGGTCTGGCTACACCTTC.

V is TRBV29-1 and J is TRBJ2-6, with D tentatively TRBD2 (5 bases). The CDR3 extends over 18 amino acids. CDR1 and CDR2 from the germline V gene are SQVTM and ANQGSEA. The germline V and J ends were trimmed by 0 bases and 0 bases, with 15 bases remaining between them. The CDR3 is CSVEDSEAAHSGANVLTF. DNA for the CDR3: TGCAGCGTTGAAGATTCGGAGGCAGCTCACTCTGGGGCCAACGTCCTGACTTTC.

The rearrangement joins TRBV6-5 to TRBJ2-1, with TRBD1 as a possible D gene (5 bases). The ends were cut back, 2 bases at V and 10 bases at J, with 15 bases in the middle. Germline values: CDR1 MNHEY, CDR2 SVGAGI. This CDR3 contains 14 residues. CDR3 bases: TGTGCCAGCAGTTACGGCAGGGCATCCAGGGAGCAGTTCTTC. It translates to CASSYGRASREQFF.

The rearrangement links TRBV27 to TRBJ2-1, with D perhaps matching TRBD1 (5 bases). Trimming took off 5 bases at V and 4 bases at J, with 12 bases between the two ends. Germline V gives CDR1 MNHEY, CDR2 SMNVEV (reference sequence). The CDR3 has 14 amino acids. The CDR3 sequence is CASSLRDPYNEQFF. CDR3 DNA: TGTGCCAGCAGTCTCAGGGATCCGTACAATGAGCAGTTCTTC.

The chain links TRBV6-5 to TRBJ2-4; D is ambiguous. V shed 2 bases and J shed 9 bases, with 14 bases lying between them. Germline CDR1 and CDR2: MNHEY and SVGAGI. CDR3 length: 14 amino acids. CDR3 protein: CASSYEWAGIIQYF. CDR3 coding DNA: TGTGCCAGCAGTTACGAATGGGCTGGAATCATTCAGTACTTC.

V is TRBV29-1 and J is TRBJ2-2; 11 bases fit TRBD1. Losses at the gene ends were 6 bases for V and 6 bases for J; bases not matched to a gene: 6. CDR1 is SQVTM and CDR2 is ANQGSEA in the germline V gene. This CDR3 has 14 residues. DNA for the CDR3: TGCAGCGTGACCACGGGACAGGGGGCCGGGGAGCTGTTTTTT. Its protein is CSVTTGQGAGELFF.

The gene calls are TRBV5-5 and TRBJ2-7, with TRBD2 matching over 7 bases. Germline V gene sequence: CDR1 SGHKS, CDR2 YYEKEE (reference sequence). The CDR3 spans 15 residues. V dropped 4 bases and J dropped 4; count of bases not matched to a gene: 11. CDR3 in amino acids: CASSAMVREGYEQYF. CDR3 coding DNA: TGTGCCAGCAGCGCTATGGTGAGGGAGGGGTACGAGCAGTACTTC.

The genes are TRBV11-2 and TRBJ2-1, with D unresolved. The V and J ends lost 1 base and 1 base respectively, with 11 bases between them. The CDR3 loop spans 16 amino acids. Per germline, CDR1 SGHAT and CDR2 FQNNGV. The CDR3 DNA reads as TGTGCCAGCAGCTTAGGTCTGGCGACTTCCTACAATGAGCAGTTCTTC. The encoded protein is CASSLGLATSYNEQFF.

In this sample, this clone turned up a few times. This sequence joins TRBV2 and TRBJ1-1; 8 bases align to TRBD1. V lost 1 base and J lost 7; bases outside the gene matches: 8. This CDR3 has 15 amino acids. CDR1 and CDR2 (germline): SNHLY, FYNNEI. CDR3 residues: CASSEEGQESNEAFF. For the CDR3, the DNA is TGTGCCAGCAGTGAAGAGGGACAGGAGTCCAATGAAGCTTTCTTT.